These 29 T cell receptor beta chains came from one sample sequenced in a study of blood T cell repertoires in COVID-19. The data were produced by immunoSEQ multiplex PCR, yet TCRdb's version contains in-frame clones alone and is incomplete. The sample includes around 300,000 clones, over 70% seen only once; the top ten take more than 5%. Sequencing was done on a sample of PBMCs or T cells enriched from blood (not recorded which). The receptor set was obtained from a man aged 25 to 40 who had recovered from COVID-19.

This chain uses TRBV4-1 with TRBJ1-5; possibly TRBD1 for D (6 bases). Deletions cut 4 bases from V and 7 bases from J, with 11 bases between. The CDR3 sequence is 13 residues long. Germline loops: CDR1 MGHRA, CDR2 YSYEKL. In DNA form, the CDR3 reads TGCGCCAGCAGCCTGGACAGTAACCAGCCCCAGCATTTT. Protein sequence: CASSLDSNQPQHF.

The gene calls are TRBV27 and TRBJ2-5; the D gene is possibly TRBD2 (6 bases). From germline, CDR1 is MNHEY and CDR2 SMNVEV (reference sequence). The V end lost 1 base, the J end lost 5 bases, and 11 bases lay between the germline ends. The CDR3 contains 14 residues. The CDR3 nucleotides read TGTGCCAGCAGTTTATTCCCCGGAGGGGAGACCCAGTACTTC. Translated, it gives CASSLFPGGETQYF.

This chain uses TRBV11-1 with TRBJ1-2, with 11 bases fitting TRBD1. The CDR3 sequence is 12 residues long. Germline loops: CDR1 SGHAT, CDR2 FQDESV (reference sequence). The V gene end was trimmed by 10 bases and the J gene end by 8 bases; junction bases not matched to a gene: 6. The CDR3 here is CATTGQGEGYTF. Here the CDR3 DNA reads TGTGCCACAACGGGACAGGGGGAAGGCTACACCTTC. The whole variable domain, filled in from reference TRBV11-1 and TRBJ1-2, reads EAEVAQSPRYKITEKSQAVAFWCDPISGHATLYWYRQILGQGPELLVQFQDESVVDDSQLPKDRFSAERLKGVDSTLKIQPAELGDSAMYLCATTGQGEGYTFGSGTRLTVV.

J is TRBJ1-4 and V is TRBV7-8; 9 bases map to TRBD1. V trimming: 2 bases; J trimming: 8 bases; junction bases outside the gene matches: 3. The germline V gene has CDR1 SGHVS and CDR2 FQNEAQ. The CDR3 covers 14 residues. The CDR3 is CASSLTGQGEKLFF. The CDR3 DNA reads as TGTGCCAGCAGCTTAACGGGACAGGGCGAAAAACTGTTTTTT. The entire variable domain, with the rest obtained from reference TRBV7-8 and TRBJ1-4, is as follows: GAGVSQSPRYKVAKRGQDVALRCDPISGHVSLFWYQQALGQGPEFLTYFQNEAQLDKSGLPSDRFFAERPEGSVSTLKIQRTQQEDSAVYLCASSLTGQGEKLFFGSGTQLSVL.

The chain uses TRBV5-6 and TRBJ2-7, with 8 nucleotides matching TRBD2. Per germline, CDR1 SGHDT and CDR2 YYEEEE. The CDR3 extends over 18 amino acids. J lost 2 bases, V lost 2 bases, and 15 bases had no gene match. CDR3 sequence reads: CASSFFPRSGTIPYEQYF. The CDR3 nucleotides are TGTGCCAGCAGCTTCTTCCCACGTAGCGGGACAATTCCCTACGAGCAGTACTTC.

The CDR3: CASSPYRGRGYGYTF. Written as DNA, the CDR3 is TGTGCCAGCAGCCCCTACAGGGGCAGGGGCTATGGCTACACCTTC. The J gene is TRBJ1-2, the V gene TRBV5-5, with TRBD1 matching 7 bases. J lost 4 bases, V lost 4 bases, and 10 bases had no gene match. The CDR3 covers 15 residues. From germline, CDR1 is SGHKS and CDR2 YYEKEE (reference sequence).

The chain recombines TRBV5-1 with TRBJ2-1; 7 bases map to TRBD1. The CDR3 runs to 15 residues. Per germline, CDR1 SGHRS and CDR2 YFSETQ. Unmatched junction bases numbered 10, after V lost 6 bases and J lost 4 bases. The CDR3 is CASTRDSSTYNEQFF. CDR3 bases: TGCGCCAGCACCAGGGACAGCTCTACTTACAATGAGCAGTTCTTC.

The chain recombines TRBV9 with TRBJ1-6; TRBD1 matches 7 bases. The CDR3 is made up of 15 amino acids. Unmatched junction bases numbered 8, after V lost 4 bases and J lost 7 bases. CDR1 and CDR2 from the germline V gene are SGDLS and YYNGEE. The CDR3 here is CASSPSGRGNSPLHF. CDR3 DNA: TGTGCCAGCAGCCCCAGTGGCAGGGGGAATTCACCCCTCCACTTT.

The chain uses TRBV12-3 or TRBV12-4 and TRBJ1-5; a possible D gene is TRBD1 (5 bases). The CDR3 has 13 residues. The ends were cut back, 3 bases at V and 5 bases at J, with 8 bases in the middle. CDR3 sequence (DNA): TGTGCCAGCAGTTTTGGGGGGGATCAGCCCCAGCATTTT. It specifies CASSFGGDQPQHF.

The chain employs TRBV5-6 and TRBJ1-2; D possibly corresponds to TRBD1 (6 bases). Trimming left V 7 bases short and J 4 bases short, with 17 bases between. Per the germline V gene, CDR1 is SGHDT and CDR2 is YYEEEE. The CDR3 is 14 residues long. CDR3 nucleotides: TGTGCCAGCGGCTGGGGGCGGGGGACCTATGGCTACACCTTC. Translated, it gives CASGWGRGTYGYTF.

J is TRBJ2-1 and V is TRBV2; TRBD1 aligns across 7 bases. In germline, CDR1 is SNHLY, CDR2 FYNNEI. The CDR3 extends over 15 amino acids. Trimming at V came to 1 base and at J to 4 bases, leaving 4 bases not matched to a gene. The CDR3 spells CASSEGQGGYNEQFF. The CDR3 DNA reads TGTGCCAGCAGTGAAGGACAGGGTGGGTACAATGAGCAGTTCTTC.

The rearrangement uses TRBV28 and TRBJ2-2; 10 nucleotides line up with TRBD1. Germline V gives CDR1 MDHEN, CDR2 SYDVKM. This CDR3 comprises 20 residues. V lost 3 bases to trimming and J lost 5 bases; unmatched junction nucleotides: 18. As DNA, the CDR3 is TGTGCCAGCAGTTTTCCAACCCAGACAGGGGGCGGGTCATTGACCGGGGAGCTGTTTTTT. Translation: CASSFPTQTGGGSLTGELFF. Full variable domain (remainder filled in from reference TRBV28 and TRBJ2-2): DVKVTQSSRYLVKRTGEKVFLECVQDMDHENMFWYRQDPGLGLRLIYFSYDVKMKEKGDIPEGYSVSREKKERFSLILESASTNQTSMYLCASSFPTQTGGGSLTGELFFGEGSRLTVL.

V usage is TRBV28 and J usage is TRBJ2-1; TRBD2 aligns across 8 bases. With V trimmed by 5 bases and J by 3 bases, 9 bases remained unmatched. Germline V gene lookup returns CDR1 MDHEN and CDR2 SYDVKM. This CDR3 contains 16 residues. DNA for the CDR3: TGTGCCAGCAGTGTAGAGGGCGGGGGGAACTACAATGAGCAGTTCTTC. Its protein product is CASSVEGGGNYNEQFF.

This clone appeared once. The chain couples TRBV7-8 to TRBJ2-2; 10 bases line up with TRBD2. The CDR3 is made up of 16 amino acids. The germline gives CDR1 SGHVS, CDR2 FQNEAQ. Losses at the gene ends were 5 bases for V and 2 bases for J; bases not matched to a gene: 5. The CDR3 protein is CASSRSGGENTGELFF. CDR3 in DNA: TGTGCCAGCAGCCGGAGCGGGGGGGAAAACACCGGGGAGCTGTTTTTT.

This clone appeared a single time. The V and J genes are TRBV20-1 and TRBJ2-7; D remains ambiguous. V dropped 3 bases and J dropped 1 base, with 7 bases sitting between them. Germline V gene data show CDR1 as DFQATT and CDR2 as SNEGSKA (reference sequence). The CDR3 has 12 residues. The CDR3 nucleotides read TGCAGTGCTAGTCGCGAGTCCTACGAGCAGTACTTC. This sequence encodes CSASRESYEQYF.

This CDR3 is CASSPTEFASSYNEQFF. The CDR3 DNA sequence: TGTGCCAGCAGTCCTACAGAATTTGCGAGCTCCTACAATGAGCAGTTCTTC. The V call is TRBV27, the J call TRBJ2-1; D is uncertain. The CDR3 totals 17 residues. Trimming took 5 bases from V and 0 from J, leaving 17 bases between them. Germline values: CDR1 MNHEY, CDR2 SMNVEV (reference sequence).

The CDR3 here is CATSSEEGLPQHF. CDR3 nucleotide sequence: TGTGCCACCAGCAGCGAGGAGGGGCTGCCCCAGCATTTT. V is TRBV15 and J is TRBJ1-5; D might be TRBD1 (5 bases). CDR3 length: 13 amino acids. Deletions cut 3 bases from V and 9 bases from J, with 12 bases between. The germline V gene has CDR1 LNHNV and CDR2 YYDKDF (reference sequence). The full variable domain, its missing parts supplied by reference TRBV15 and TRBJ1-5, is DAMVIQNPRYQVTQFGKPVTLSCSQTLNHNVMYWYQQKSSQAPKLLFHYYDKDFNNEADTPDNFQSRRPNTSFCFLDIRSPGLGDTAMYLCATSSEEGLPQHFGDGTRLSIL.

This rearrangement joins TRBV27 to TRBJ2-1; 7 bases map to TRBD1. Germline CDR1 is MNHEY and CDR2 is SMNVEV (reference sequence). CDR3 size: 14 residues. V dropped 0 bases and J dropped 7; count of bases not matched to a gene: 3. DNA of the CDR3: TGTGCCAGCAGTTTATCGACAGGGCCGAATGAGCAGTTCTTC. Translation gives CASSLSTGPNEQFF.

The chain is built from TRBV3-1 (or the pseudogene TRBV3-2) and TRBJ1-1; D is possibly TRBD1 (5 bases). V lost 4 bases to trimming and J lost 2 bases, with 11 bases between them. This CDR3 spans 14 amino acids. CDR1 is LGHDT and CDR2 is YNNKEL in the germline V gene (reference sequence). CDR3 amino acids: CASSPQGFNTEAFF. CDR3 DNA: TGTGCCAGCAGCCCTCAGGGATTTAACACTGAAGCTTTCTTT.

The chain is built from TRBV28 and TRBJ2-7, with D unclear. The CDR3 has 16 amino acids. Looked up from germline, CDR1 is MDHEN and CDR2 is SYDVKM. V lost 7 bases and J 0 bases, leaving 19 bases between the germline ends. CDR3 region: CASMAGFSFLSYEQYF. The CDR3 nucleotides read TGTGCCAGCATGGCAGGATTCTCATTTCTCTCCTACGAGCAGTACTTC. Variable domain in full (rest from reference TRBV28 and TRBJ2-7): DVKVTQSSRYLVKRTGEKVFLECVQDMDHENMFWYRQDPGLGLRLIYFSYDVKMKEKGDIPEGYSVSREKKERFSLILESASTNQTSMYLCASMAGFSFLSYEQYFGPGTRLTVT.

V usage is TRBV28 and J usage is TRBJ1-5, with D perhaps matching TRBD1 (6 bases). CDR3 length: 15 amino acids. Germline V lookup: CDR1 MDHEN, CDR2 SYDVKM. Between the trimmed V and J ends, which lost 9 bases and 3 bases, there was a span of 18 bases. The CDR3 loop reads CARLQRQEINQPQHF. DNA for the CDR3: TGTGCCAGGCTTCAGCGACAGGAGATCAATCAGCCCCAGCATTTT.

The J gene is TRBJ2-7, the V gene TRBV19, with 12 nucleotides matching TRBD1. Losses at the gene ends were 6 bases for V and 4 bases for J; bases not matched to a gene: 10. CDR1 and CDR2 (germline): LNHDA, SQIVND (reference sequence). The CDR3 has 16 amino acids. CDR3 region: CASSAPGQGARYEQYF. The CDR3 region has the DNA TGTGCCAGTAGCGCTCCGGGACAGGGGGCGAGATACGAGCAGTACTTC. Variable domain in full (rest from reference TRBV19 and TRBJ2-7): DGGITQSPKYLFRKEGQNVTLSCEQNLNHDAMYWYRQDPGQGLRLIYYSQIVNDFQKGDIAEGYSVSREKKESFPLTVTSAQKNPTAFYLCASSAPGQGARYEQYFGPGTRLTVT.

This clone was found once. The V call is TRBV30, the J call TRBJ1-2, with a possible D match to TRBD1 (5 bases). CDR3 length: 12 amino acids. Germline lookup yields CDR1 GTSNPN and CDR2 SVGIG (reference sequence). V gave up 0 bases and J gave up 6 bases, with 8 bases separating them. The CDR3 here is CAWSVGADGYTF. The CDR3 DNA is TGTGCCTGGAGTGTTGGGGCAGATGGCTACACCTTC.

V and J are TRBV5-1 and TRBJ2-5; no firm D call. The CDR3 spans 13 residues. CDR1 and CDR2 (germline): SGHRS, YFSETQ. V was trimmed by 3 bases and J by 1 base, leaving 7 bases between them. The CDR3, as DNA: TGCGCCAGCAGCTGGAGTCCCCAAGAGACCCAGTACTTC. This gives the protein CASSWSPQETQYF. The variable domain in full, completed from reference TRBV5-1 and TRBJ2-5, reads KAGVTQTPRYLIKTRGQQVTLSCSPISGHRSVSWYQQTPGQGLQFLFEYFSETQRNKGNFPGRFSGRQFSNSRSEMNVSTLELGDSALYLCASSWSPQETQYFGPGTRLLVL.

J is TRBJ2-3 and V is TRBV10-2; D perhaps matches TRBD1 (5 bases). In germline, CDR1 is WSHSY, CDR2 SAAADI. The CDR3 loop spans 15 amino acids. The ends were cut back, 3 bases at V and 5 bases at J, with 15 bases in the middle. The CDR3 is CASSENGRGGDTQYF. As DNA, the CDR3 is TGCGCCAGCAGTGAAAACGGTAGGGGTGGAGATACGCAGTATTTT.

A word on this clone: The identical CDR3 is also encoded by other nucleotide sequences in the sample. The CDR3 coding sequence is TGTGCCAGCAGTTCGGGACACCCGAACACTGAAGCTTTCTTT. Translation gives CASSSGHPNTEAFF. The chain recombines TRBV28 with TRBJ1-1; tentative D call: TRBD1 (6 bases). Germline CDR1 reads MDHEN; CDR2 reads SYDVKM. V lost 4 bases, J lost 1 base, and 10 bases lay in between. CDR3 length: 14 amino acids.

This chain joins TRBV5-1 and TRBJ2-3; no clear D gene. CDR1 and CDR2 from the germline V gene are SGHRS and YFSETQ. This CDR3 contains 14 residues. V lost 0 bases, J lost 2 bases, and 7 bases lay in between. DNA for the CDR3: TGCGCCAGCAGCTTGGACAGAATCACAGATACGCAGTATTTT. This sequence encodes CASSLDRITDTQYF.

The V gene is TRBV4-1, the J gene TRBJ2-3, with D perhaps matching TRBD2 (6 bases). Deletions cut 0 bases from V and 4 bases from J, with 11 bases between. Germline CDR1 reads MGHRA; CDR2 reads YSYEKL. This CDR3 region has 15 residues. The CDR3 is CASSQEQWGADTQYF. For the CDR3, the DNA is TGCGCCAGCAGCCAAGAACAGTGGGGGGCAGATACGCAGTATTTT.

This sequence joins TRBV6-5 and TRBJ2-7; a possible D gene is TRBD1 (6 bases). Germline V gene data show CDR1 as MNHEY and CDR2 as SVGAGI. Trimming left V 2 bases short and J 2 bases short, with 10 bases between. The CDR3 length is 14 residues. CDR3 in amino acids: CASSYRAGAYEQYF. The CDR3 region has the DNA TGTGCCAGCAGTTACCGGGCAGGGGCCTACGAGCAGTACTTC.